This T cell receptor beta chain was recorded in a study of blood T cell repertoires in COVID-19. Across the study: From the United States, Italy and Spain came samples of acute and convalescent COVID-19. Sources were T cells, B-cell-depleted T cells, or PBMCs; the material itself was cDNA or gDNA.

In the original processing: Reference gene primer amplification gave nucleated cell count estimates. Assay: immunoSEQ multiplex PCR; the TCRdb copy retains only in-frame clones and omits some. The V and J calls and clone size were taken over from that table, and D and trimming were inferred from the DNA. There are over 90,000 clones in the sample; 75% to 90% occur only once, and roughly 13% lies in the top ten. V gave up 7 bases and J gave up 4 bases; unmatched junction bases: 10. This CDR3 comprises 17 residues. The V gene's germline CDR1 is SNHLY and CDR2 FYNNEI. This sequence originates from a human donor in a cohort sampled during active or convalescent COVID-19. Sequenced: peripheral blood. This chain connects TRBV2 to TRBJ2-2, with 12 bases that match TRBD2. CDR3 sequence: CASKRSSGGAATGELFF. The CDR3 DNA reads as TGTGCCAGCAAGAGGTCTAGCGGGGGGGCTGCCACCGGGGAGCTGTTTTTT.